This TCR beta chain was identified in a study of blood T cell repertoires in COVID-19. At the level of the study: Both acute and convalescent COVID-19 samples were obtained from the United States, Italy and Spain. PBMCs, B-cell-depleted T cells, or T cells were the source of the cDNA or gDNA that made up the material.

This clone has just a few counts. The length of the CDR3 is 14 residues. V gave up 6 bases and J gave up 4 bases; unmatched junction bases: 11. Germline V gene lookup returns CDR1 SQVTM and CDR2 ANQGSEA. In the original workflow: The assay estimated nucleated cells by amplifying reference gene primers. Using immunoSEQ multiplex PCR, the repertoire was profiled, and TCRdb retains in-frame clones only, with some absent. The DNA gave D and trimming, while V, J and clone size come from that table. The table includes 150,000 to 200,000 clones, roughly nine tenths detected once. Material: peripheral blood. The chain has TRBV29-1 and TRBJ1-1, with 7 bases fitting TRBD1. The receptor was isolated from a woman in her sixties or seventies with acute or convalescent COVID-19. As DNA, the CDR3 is TGCAGCGTAGCCACCGGGACAGTGGGCACTGAAGCTTTCTTT. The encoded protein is CSVATGTVGTEAFF.